This T cell receptor beta chain emerged from a study of technical replicates of blood from a handful of donors. Germline CDR1 MDHEN, CDR2 SYDVKM. The CDR3 covers 14 residues. Unmatched junction bases numbered 8, after V lost 3 bases and J lost 7 bases. Assay used: immunoSEQ multiplex PCR; TCRdb lists only in-frame clones, some missing. The sample includes fewer than 90,000 clones, just under 95% seen only once; the top ten take 0.25%. The sequence derives from a human donor in good health. Sequencing was performed on T cells isolated from PBMCs. The chain uses TRBV28 and TRBJ1-2, with TRBD1 matching 7 bases. The CDR3 DNA reads as TGTGCCAGCAGTTTTATAGGGGACAGCCGTGGCTACACCTTC. Amino acid sequence: CASSFIGDSRGYTF.